This TCR beta chain comes out of a study of blood T cell repertoires in COVID-19. CDR1 is KGHSH, CDR2 LQKENI, per germline. The CDR3 runs 13 residues. With 6 bases clipped from V and 6 bases from J, the junction kept 5 bases outside the gene matches. Using immunoSEQ multiplex PCR, the repertoire was profiled, and TCRdb retains in-frame clones only, with some absent. The table records about 230,000 clones, about 80% of them present only once. V usage is TRBV18 and J usage is TRBJ1-2, with TRBD1 identical over 9 bases. The sequenced sample consisted of peripheral blood. The TCR originated in a man aged 45-65 years with active or convalescent COVID-19. The CDR3 spells CASSTTGGDGYTF. Here the CDR3 DNA reads TGTGCCAGCTCCACGACAGGGGGGGATGGCTACACCTTC.